This paragraph covers one T cell receptor (beta chain) sequence. This specimen belongs to a study of CD8+CD57+ T cells in acquired aplastic anemia. Across the whole study: The average for DNA from sorted CD4+ and CD8+ cells was about 2.9 ug.

Patients chosen for sequencing had shown CD8+CD57+ cell expansion by flow cytometry. The TCR beta profiling, which covered VDJ combination and CDR3 sequence, was carried out using genomic DNA as the template. TCRdb fed the reads into MiXCR, producing one record per CDR3 protein. Of about 270,000 distinct CDR3 sequences listed, roughly 82% are singletons. This CDR3 contains 12 residues. Germline CDR1 reads SGHNT; CDR2 reads YENEEA. The receptor comes from a human donor with aplastic anemia. Sequences were obtained from sorted CD4+, CD8+, or CD8+CD57+ T cells (not recorded which) from PBMCs. The chain joins TRBV11-3 to TRBJ2-5; D is uncertain. The J call may be incorrect, as the DNA end agrees better with TRBJ2-1. The CDR3 DNA reads TGTGCCAGCAGCCCCTCCGACGGGGAGCAGTTCTTC. Protein product: CASSPSDGEQFF.